The TCR beta chain described here comes from a study of beta chain features in type 1 diabetes. Worth noting for this clone: The target antigen is unknown.

Overall study results and limits: A moderate, significant TCRB CDR3 shortening appeared in type 1 diabetes across four CD4+ subsets. VDJ junctions sequenced from type 1 diabetes patients showed fewer insertions and more deletions.

The study reverse transcribed the entire isolated RNA, so it sequenced expressed TCRB transcripts. Using immunoSEQ multiplex PCR, the repertoire was profiled, and TCRdb retains in-frame clones only, with some absent. Among about 170,000 clones listed, 6.5% to 9.5% were seen once. Germline trimming cut 4 bases from V and 14 bases from J; bases unmatched to any gene: 5. This CDR3 is built from 11 residues. Germline CDR1 SGHNT, CDR2 YENEEA. The chain employs TRBV11-3 and TRBJ2-1; TRBD2 aligns across 7 bases. The sequence derives from a woman aged 35 to 49 with type 1 diabetes. Material for sequencing was central memory CD4+ T cells from blood. The CDR3 region has the DNA TGTGCCAGCAGCTCCGAAGCGGGGAAGTTCTTC. Translating it yields CASSSEAGKFF.